This T cell receptor (beta chain) was sequenced in a study of shared clonotypes between healthy human individuals. Study details: The donor group consisted of two women and three men, aged 18 to 49. Each donor contributed plates that comprised three CD4 naive, three CD4 memory, two CD8 naive and one CD8 memory.

The CDR3 is 15 amino acids. In germline, CDR1 is SGHDT, CDR2 YYEEEE. Trimming at V came to 3 bases and at J to 4 bases, leaving 9 bases not matched to a gene. The table came from immunoSEQ multiplex PCR; TCRdb's copy has only in-frame clones and leaves some out. The profile shows some 2 million clones, roughly 95% of them singletons. Naive CD8 cells, CD45RO-negative and positively selected for CCR7, excluded terminally differentiated effector memory CD45RA+ cells. Caucasian adults residing in Nashville, Tennessee made up all the donors. Sequenced material: naive CD8+ T cells sorted from blood. The source is a young man in good health. The gene calls are TRBV5-6 and TRBJ2-7; TRBD1 matches at 8 bases. CDR3 residues: CASSSGPGQAYEQYF. DNA for the CDR3: TGTGCCAGCAGCTCAGGGCCGGGACAGGCATACGAGCAGTACTTC. Based on the CDR3 plus reference TRBV5-6 and TRBJ2-7, the full variable domain is DAGVTQSPTHLIKTRGQQVTLRCSPKSGHDTVSWYQQALGQGPQFIFQYYEEEERQRGNFPDRFSGHQFPNYSSELNVNALLLGDSALYLCASSSGPGQAYEQYFGPGTRLTVT.